The rows below give T cell receptor beta chains drawn from one sample of a study of T cells after yellow fever vaccination. TCRdb called the 5' RACE reads again in MiXCR, with one record for every CDR3 protein. The repertoire holds about 240,000 distinct CDR3 sequences, with about 7% as singletons. Sequenced material: CD4+ T cells sorted from PBMCs, taken 15 days after the yellow fever booster vaccination. The receptors come from a man aged 25 to 40 who received the YFV17D yellow fever vaccine. The CDR3 runs from the conserved cysteine through the conserved F or W. D genes are given only for firm matches. Clone size is given for some rows only: seen once, a few or many times, or a class if the clone is expanded.

d_call	clone_size	v_call	j_call	cdr3_aa	cdr3_nt
.	few	TRBV20-1	TRBJ2-7	CSARIGQTPAAYEQYF	TGCAGTGCTAGAATTGGACAGACCCCGGCGGCCTACGAGCAGTACTTC
TRBD2	many	TRBV27	TRBJ2-7	CASRLAGGPHEQYF	TGTGCCAGCAGGTTAGCGGGAGGGCCCCACGAGCAGTACTTC
.	.	TRBV5-1	TRBJ2-3	CASSLRMGPGADTQYF	TGCGCCAGCAGCTTGCGAATGGGCCCGGGTGCAGATACGCAGTATTTT
.	few	TRBV28	TRBJ1-6	CASSWGQPYNSPLHF	TGTGCCAGCAGTTGGGGACAACCCTATAATTCACCCCTCCACTTT
.	many	TRBV6-1	TRBJ2-3	CASTVAGTYSDTQYF	TGTGCCAGCACCGTGGCCGGGACCTACTCAGATACGCAGTATTTT
.	.	TRBV7-8	TRBJ2-1	CASSGGLDNEQFF	TGTGCCAGCAGCGGTGGACTGGACAATGAGCAGTTCTTC
TRBD1	.	TRBV5-1	TRBJ1-6	CASSGDRGGNSPLHF	TGCGCCAGCAGCGGGGACAGGGGTGGTAATTCACCCCTCCACTTT
.	many	TRBV12-3/TRBV12-4	TRBJ1-1	CASRRANTEAFF	TGTGCCAGCCGGAGAGCGAACACTGAAGCTTTCTTT
.	.	TRBV20-1	TRBJ1-1	CSARAETGPTEAFF	TGCAGTGCTAGAGCCGAAACAGGGCCCACTGAAGCTTTCTTT
.	few	TRBV29-1	TRBJ1-1	CSVESGGTEAFF	TGCAGCGTTGAAAGTGGGGGGACTGAAGCTTTCTTT
TRBD2	few	TRBV20-1	TRBJ2-7	CSASRREVYEQYF	TGCAGTGCTAGCCGGCGGGAGGTCTACGAGCAGTACTTC
TRBD2	many	TRBV4-2	TRBJ2-5	CASSLDWGLAGGQETQYF	TGTGCCAGCAGCCTCGACTGGGGACTAGCGGGAGGCCAAGAGACCCAGTACTTC
.	.	TRBV7-9	TRBJ1-2	CASSPDGTYGYTF	TGTGCCAGCAGCCCGGACGGAACCTATGGCTACACCTTC
.	many	TRBV20-1	TRBJ2-5	CSARASGTETQYF	TGCAGTGCTAGAGCGTCGGGGACGGAGACCCAGTACTTC
TRBD1	many	TRBV6-5	TRBJ2-3	CASSFKGQSTDTQYF	TGTGCCAGCAGTTTTAAGGGACAGAGCACAGATACGCAGTATTTT
.	.	TRBV15	TRBJ2-7	CATSRDLTDEQYF	TGTGCCACCAGCAGAGATCTGACAGACGAGCAGTACTTC
.	many	TRBV29-1	TRBJ2-1	CSVEGLRYEQFF	TGCAGCGTTGAAGGGCTACGGTATGAGCAGTTCTTC
TRBD2	few	TRBV6-2/TRBV6-3	TRBJ2-1	CASQRLAGGPITYNEQFF	TGTGCCAGCCAAAGACTAGCGGGAGGCCCGATAACTTACAATGAGCAGTTCTTC
.	.	TRBV18	TRBJ1-1	CASSPTLGRRGTEAFF	TGTGCCAGCTCACCAACTTTAGGCAGGAGGGGCACTGAAGCTTTCTTT
TRBD2	.	TRBV11-2	TRBJ2-7	CASSFWGLAKYYEQYF	TGTGCCAGCAGCTTTTGGGGACTAGCGAAATACTACGAGCAGTACTTC
TRBD1	.	TRBV5-5	TRBJ2-7	CASSQEVGTGPSYEQYF	TGTGCCAGCAGCCAGGAAGTCGGGACAGGGCCCTCCTACGAGCAGTACTTC
.	.	TRBV3-1	TRBJ1-5	CASSQGRQPQHF	TGTGCCAGCAGCCAAGGTAGACAGCCCCAGCATTTT
.	.	TRBV11-2	TRBJ2-2	CASSSPGHPGGTGELFF	TGTGCCAGCAGCTCGCCGGGACACCCAGGTGGGACCGGGGAGCTGTTCTTT
TRBD2	few	TRBV10-3	TRBJ2-3	CAIRGLAGPTDTQYF	TGTGCCATCAGGGGACTAGCGGGGCCCACAGATACGCAGTATTTT
.	.	TRBV7-2	TRBJ1-5	CASSAGSGSQPQHF	TGTGCCAGCAGCGCCGGCTCCGGGAGTCAGCCCCAGCATTTT
TRBD2	few	TRBV20-1	TRBJ2-7	CSAREPGGSGRYEQYF	TGCAGTGCTAGAGAGCCGGGGGGTAGCGGGAGATACGAGCAGTACTTC
TRBD1	.	TRBV20-1	TRBJ2-6	CSAGDSLSGANVLTF	TGCAGTGCGGGGGACAGCCTCTCTGGGGCCAACGTCCTGACTTTC
TRBD2	.	TRBV5-1	TRBJ2-1	CASSQRTSGSSDEQFF	TGCGCCAGCAGCCAGCGGACTAGCGGGAGTTCGGATGAGCAGTTCTTC
.	few	TRBV14	TRBJ2-4	CASSQGGQVLQYF	TGTGCCAGCAGCCAGGGGGGACAAGTTCTTCAGTACTTC
.	many	TRBV10-3	TRBJ2-2	CAIKNVELTGELFF	TGTGCCATCAAGAATGTGGAACTCACCGGGGAGCTGTTTTTT
TRBD1	.	TRBV25-1	TRBJ2-5	CASSASTGLETQYF	TGTGCCAGCAGTGCGTCGACAGGGCTCGAGACCCAGTACTTC
.	few	TRBV5-1	TRBJ1-2	CASSLTERNYGYTF	TGCGCCAGCAGCTTAACAGAGAGAAACTATGGCTACACCTTC